The clone carrying this T cell receptor (beta chain) showed up just once. Its target is unknown. The repertoire was sequenced with immunoSEQ multiplex PCR; TCRdb's copy has only in-frame clones and lacks some. The sample includes approximately 74,000 clones, about four fifths seen only once; the top ten take roughly 2.9%. The source of the sample is a study of vaccination effects on CD4 cells after COVID-19. Points from the study as a whole: Early timepoints after infection were absent, and convalescent patients were few in the study.

The V end lost 2 bases, the J end lost 1 base, and 5 bases lay between the germline ends. Germline-derived CDR1 and CDR2 are SGHTA and FQGTGA. CDR3 length equals 13 residues. Antigen-specific CD4+ T cells were expanded with viral peptide pools in the ViraFEST assay before sequencing. Once cultured for nine to ten days, the cells underwent separation to obtain CD4+ T cells. None of the vaccinated had previously contracted SARS-CoV-2, and their nucleocapsid antibodies tested negative. Researchers swapped half the medium for IL-2 medium on both days 3 and 7. The J gene is TRBJ1-1, the V gene TRBV7-3, with a weak D call TRBD1 (5 bases). The sequence was obtained from a human donor who received a COVID-19 vaccine. Sequences were derived from CD4+ T cells from PBMCs cultured with HCoV-NL63 spike peptides, sampled before COVID-19 vaccination. CDR3 sequence: CASSLGANTEAFF. CDR3 DNA sequence: TGTGCCAGCAGCTTAGGGGCGAACACTGAAGCTTTCTTT.